This passage covers 9 T cell receptor beta chains from one sample sequenced in a study of blood T cell repertoires in COVID-19. Produced via immunoSEQ multiplex PCR; TCRdb's table is partial and in-frame only. The sample yields 70,000 to 85,000 clones, roughly 82% seen once. The material sequenced was peripheral blood. These receptors were taken from a man in his sixties with acute or convalescent COVID-19.

The rearrangement joins TRBV7-2 to TRBJ2-5; no definite D call. With 4 bases removed from V and 9 bases from J, the gap between germline ends came to 12 bases. Germline CDR1 is SGHTA and CDR2 is FQGNSA. The CDR3 runs 12 residues. CDR3 bases: TGTGCCAGCAGCTCAAATTCGGCGGCCCAGTACTTC. It codes for CASSSNSAAQYF.

The chain employs TRBV7-2 and TRBJ1-1; 7 nucleotides line up with TRBD1. The CDR3 has 14 residues. Germline V CDR1 and CDR2: SGHTA, FQGNSA. The junction had 6 bases not matched to a gene; V was cut back by 4 bases and J by 4 bases. Here the CDR3 DNA reads TGTGCCAGCAGCTCAGAGACAGGGCGCACTGAAGCTTTCTTT. Its translation is CASSSETGRTEAFF.

The V call is TRBV6-5, the J call TRBJ2-1; unclear D gene. This CDR3 comprises 13 residues. Deletions cut 5 bases from V and 2 bases from J, with 7 bases between. In germline, CDR1 is MNHEY, CDR2 SVGAGI. The CDR3 coding sequence is TGTGCCAGCAGTCCCCCAACCTACAATGAGCAGTTCTTC. It is translated as CASSPPTYNEQFF.

The J gene is TRBJ1-5, the V gene TRBV28; D is perhaps TRBD1 (5 bases). V lost 3 bases and J lost 11, with 14 bases in between. CDR1 is MDHEN and CDR2 is SYDVKM in the germline V gene. This CDR3 contains 13 residues. CDR3 nucleotides: TGTGCCAGCAGTTTCGGGGGTTGGGGGTCCCAGCATTTT. Its protein product is CASSFGGWGSQHF.

The V gene is TRBV13, the J gene TRBJ2-1; 9 bases fit TRBD1. In germline, CDR1 is PRHDT, CDR2 FYEKMQ (reference sequence). The CDR3 extends over 15 amino acids. The ends lost 2 bases at V and 5 bases at J; junction bases unmatched: 4. This chain's CDR3 is CASSLRQGVNNEQFF. The DNA for the CDR3 is TGTGCCAGCAGCTTACGACAGGGGGTTAACAATGAGCAGTTCTTC.

This clone has just one count. J is TRBJ1-1 and V is TRBV5-1, with D uncertain. This CDR3 region has 14 residues. Germline CDR1 is SGHRS and CDR2 is YFSETQ. The V and J ends lost 0 bases and 1 base respectively, with 7 bases between them. CDR3 in DNA: TGCGCCAGCAGCTTGGCCACAGCGAACACTGAAGCTTTCTTT. Translated: CASSLATANTEAFF.

This clone turned up a few times. V gene TRBV10-3 combines with J gene TRBJ2-1, with D maybe TRBD2 (5 bases). Germline assignment: CDR1 ENHRY and CDR2 SYGVKD. This CDR3 is 13 amino acids long. V was clipped by 5 bases and J by 10 bases, with 15 bases between them. CDR3 loop: CAISLDSNREQFF. CDR3 DNA sequence: TGTGCCATCAGTTTGGACTCTAATAGGGAGCAGTTCTTC.

This chain links TRBV7-9 with TRBJ1-4; 8 bases line up with TRBD1. Germline V lookup: CDR1 SEHNR, CDR2 FQNEAQ (reference sequence). The J segment lost 7 bases and the V segment lost 6 bases, leaving 7 bases of the junction unmatched. The CDR3 spans 14 residues. The CDR3 is CASSFGQGSEKLFF. The CDR3 coding sequence is TGTGCCAGCAGTTTCGGACAGGGAAGTGAAAAACTGTTTTTT.

This clone was seen a single time. The chain carries TRBV19 and TRBJ2-2; TRBD2 matches 9 bases. The V gene's germline CDR1 is LNHDA and CDR2 SQIVND (reference sequence). The length of the CDR3 is 17 residues. Losses at the gene ends were 2 bases for V and 4 bases for J; bases not matched to a gene: 8. CDR3 bases: TGTGCCAGTAGTATAAAAGGCGGCGGGAGGGCCACCGGGGAGCTGTTTTTT. Its translation is CASSIKGGGRATGELFF. Drawing the rest from reference TRBV19 and TRBJ2-2, the complete variable domain is DGGITQSPKYLFRKEGQNVTLSCEQNLNHDAMYWYRQDPGQGLRLIYYSQIVNDFQKGDIAEGYSVSREKKESFPLTVTSAQKNPTAFYLCASSIKGGGRATGELFFGEGSRLTVL.